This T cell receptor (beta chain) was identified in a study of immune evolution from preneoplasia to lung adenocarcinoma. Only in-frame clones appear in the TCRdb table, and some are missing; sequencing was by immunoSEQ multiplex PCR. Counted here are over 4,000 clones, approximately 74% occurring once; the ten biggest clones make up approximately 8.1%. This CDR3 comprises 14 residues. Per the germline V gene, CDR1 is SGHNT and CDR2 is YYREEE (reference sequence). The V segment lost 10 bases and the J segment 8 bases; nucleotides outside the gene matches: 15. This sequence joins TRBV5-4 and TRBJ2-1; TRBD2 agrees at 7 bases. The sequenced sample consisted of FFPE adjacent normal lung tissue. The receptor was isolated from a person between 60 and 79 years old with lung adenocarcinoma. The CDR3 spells CALQQAGEGDEQFF. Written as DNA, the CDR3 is TGTGCCCTACAGCAGGCGGGAGAAGGAGATGAGCAGTTCTTC.